The 2 T cell receptor beta chains in this list originate from one sample, sequenced in a study of T cell responses to AZD1222 COVID-19 vaccine. Clones were read by immunoSEQ multiplex PCR, and TCRdb kept only the in-frame ones, dropping some. The sample carries tens of thousands of clones, about 91% recorded once. The sequences come from peripheral blood, collected on day 0 of AZD1222 vaccination. The receptors were sampled from an adult in good health.

V gene TRBV5-1 combines with J gene TRBJ1-1; tentative D call: TRBD1 (5 bases). The length of the CDR3 is 14 residues. CDR1 and CDR2 (germline): SGHRS, YFSETQ. The V end lost 0 bases, the J end lost 1 base, and 7 bases lay between the germline ends. The CDR3 region is CASSLATENTEAFF. In DNA, the CDR3 is TGCGCCAGCAGCTTGGCGACAGAGAACACTGAAGCTTTCTTT.

The chain couples TRBV4-2 to TRBJ2-5; 11 bases agree with TRBD1. Germline CDR1 reads LGHNA; CDR2 reads YNFKEQ. The CDR3 is 20 residues long. Trimming removed 0 bases from V and 0 bases from J; junction bases left unmatched: 12. The CDR3 DNA reads TGTGCCAGCAGCCAAGATCTTTCGGGACAGGGGGATTGGTACCAAGAGACCCAGTACTTC. Amino acid sequence: CASSQDLSGQGDWYQETQYF.